This T cell receptor (beta chain) was recorded in a study of Graves' ophthalmopathy and Graves' hyperthyroidism listed by TCRdb under 2018. General notes on the study: Peripheral blood was collected at initial diagnosis, before any treatment. The study used signatures of the TCR beta repertoire to tell Graves' ophthalmopathy apart from Graves' hyperthyroidism and to predict which patients would progress to ophthalmopathy. In total, 135 blood samples were TCR-sequenced: approximately 42 ophthalmopathy, 75 hyperthyroidism and around 17 hyperthyroidism-to-ophthalmopathy patients. A discovery set of more than 90 patients (roughly 43 ophthalmopathy, 57 stable hyperthyroidism) was enrolled to explore V-J signatures distinguishing ophthalmopathy from hyperthyroidism. For independent validation, a separate cohort was made up of 18 hyperthyroidism patients plus 17 patients who later progressed from hyperthyroidism to ophthalmopathy. In more than five hyperthyroidism patients, the T-cell repertoires found in thyroid tissue were compared with those found in blood. Following sample collection, hyperthyroidism patients were given methimazole at a starting dose of 30 mg daily, and ophthalmopathy patients were given high-dose intravenous methylprednisolone. The 90 to 100 discovery patients were randomly divided into training and test sets at a 7:3 ratio.

The germline V gene (reference sequence) gives CDR1 as SEHNR and CDR2 as FQNEAQ. Measured from the cysteine to the phenylalanine, the CDR3 is 13 residues long. Only the CDR3 part of the read is kept: 39 bases, read in frame from the first base. The junction carries 12 bases between V and J, which are trimmed by 3 bases and 6 bases respectively. For repertoire sequencing, the TCR beta CDR3 regions were amplified from RNA transcripts. A first-round RT-PCR used HTBI primers with the Qiagen OneStep RT-PCR kit, followed by a second-round multiplex PCR, size selection and purification. Libraries were sequenced on an Illumina HiSeq2000 using paired-end 100 bp reads. The published analysis was carried out like this. Reads were processed with SOAPnuke, discarding reads with adapters, uncalled bases, mean Phred below 15, or no exact constant-primer or identifier match. COPE v1.2.5 was used to merge the high-quality paired reads. Unique nucleotide sequences were defined as clonotypes and aligned to IMGT TRB V, D and J references using MiTCR v1.1. The analysis was limited to V-J combinations with a frequency above 0.0001, which together covered 99.2% of repertoires. For each V-J combination, a TCR clonal expansion and chaos score was defined as the ratio of F50 clonal expansion to chaos observed in the TCRdist matrix. Welch's t-statistics and random forest were used to narrow the features down to around 12 V-J combinations, which were then fed into a naive Bayes classifier. The Morisita-Horn index was used to measure how similar the thyroid and blood repertoires were. TCRdb redid the processing of the public reads, applying fastp at Q25 and MiXCR, and retained in-frame beta chains. Each CDR3 protein gets just one entry, which takes the most common genes and DNA from the rows behind it. These V and J calls derive from TCRdb rather than the authors' analysis. This sample is represented by just over 400,000 distinct CDR3 sequences; about 21% of them were singletons. The top ten constitute more than 2.5% of the sample.

Details on this clonotype: The antigen it binds to is not known. Per-base qualities were not stored, and no clone one base away is much larger.

Stable hyperthyroidism was defined as no progression to ophthalmopathy within 18 months of follow-up. The hyperthyroidism patients were 18 to 65 years old and newly diagnosed, with a disease duration of less than 2 months. Patients were excluded if they had other autoimmune diseases, uncontrolled infections, pregnancy or lactation. Diagnosis was based on clinical symptoms, serum thyroxine, TRAb, thyroid ultrasound and orbital computed tomography. Ficoll-Paque density gradient centrifugation was used to isolate PBMCs from around 10 ml of fresh peripheral blood. Trizol reagent was used to extract the total RNA, and its quality was then checked on an Agilent 2100 Bioanalyzer. Overall study results and their limits: The 13-signature model separated ophthalmopathy from stable hyperthyroidism with 85% to 90% sensitivity and about 81% specificity in cross-validation, and 80%/75% in the test set. In validation, the model predicted ophthalmopathy progression with about 70% sensitivity and about 77% specificity; some twelve predicted patients were CT-confirmed with GO in a median of 6.5 months. Sample size was not predetermined statistically, and investigators were not blinded to group allocation. Most of the expanded thyroid clonotypes with a frequency above 0.001 were also detected in blood, and it was suggested that the thyroid immune response may be reflected by blood repertoires.

The receptor chain draws on TRBV7-9 and TRBJ2-7; TRBD1 might be the D gene, on 5 matching bases. This receptor was identified in a woman aged 18-30 years with stable Graves' hyperthyroidism. Donor details come from another sample of the same person, matched by shared clones. Material for sequencing was peripheral blood. Here is the DNA: TGTGCCAGCAGCTTGAATCCAGGGCCCGAGCAGTACTTC. Translated, this gives CASSLNPGPEQYF.